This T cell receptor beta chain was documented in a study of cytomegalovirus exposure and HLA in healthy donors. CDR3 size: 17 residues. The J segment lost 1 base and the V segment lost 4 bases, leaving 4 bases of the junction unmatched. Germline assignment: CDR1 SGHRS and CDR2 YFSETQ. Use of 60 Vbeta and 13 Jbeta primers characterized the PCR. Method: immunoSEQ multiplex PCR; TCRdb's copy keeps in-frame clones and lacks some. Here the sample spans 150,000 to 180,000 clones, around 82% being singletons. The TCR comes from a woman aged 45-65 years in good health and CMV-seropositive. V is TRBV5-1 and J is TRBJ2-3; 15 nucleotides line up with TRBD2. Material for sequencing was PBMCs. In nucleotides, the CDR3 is TGCGCCAGCAGCCCCCGGACTAGCGGGAGGGGCACAGATACGCAGTATTTT. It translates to CASSPRTSGRGTDTQYF.